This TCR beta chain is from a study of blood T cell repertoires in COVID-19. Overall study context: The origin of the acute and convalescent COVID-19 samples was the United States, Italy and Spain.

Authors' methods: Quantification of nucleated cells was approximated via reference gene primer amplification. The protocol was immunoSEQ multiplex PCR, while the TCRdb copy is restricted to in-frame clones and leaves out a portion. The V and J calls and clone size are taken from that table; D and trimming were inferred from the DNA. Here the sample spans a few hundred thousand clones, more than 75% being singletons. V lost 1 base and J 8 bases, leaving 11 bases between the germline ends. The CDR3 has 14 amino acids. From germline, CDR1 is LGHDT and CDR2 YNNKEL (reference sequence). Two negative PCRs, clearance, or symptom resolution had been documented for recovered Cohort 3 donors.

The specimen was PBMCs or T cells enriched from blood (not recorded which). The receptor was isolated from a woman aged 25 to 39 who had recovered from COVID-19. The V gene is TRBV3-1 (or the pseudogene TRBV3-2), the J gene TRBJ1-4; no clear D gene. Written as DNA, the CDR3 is TGTGCCAGCAGCCAAGCGGGGTCCCAAGAAAAACTGTTTTTT. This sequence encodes CASSQAGSQEKLFF.